This TCR beta chain stems from a study of vaccination effects on CD4 cells after COVID-19. Data came from immunoSEQ multiplex PCR; TCRdb stores just in-frame clones and leaves some out. The table shows approximately 21,000 clones, with 68% occurring only once. Note on this clone: The antigen is undetermined.

ViraFEST used viral peptide pools to expand antigen-specific CD4+ T cells before sequencing. The culture ran for 10 days, and then CD4+ T cells were isolated. Prior SARS-CoV-2 infection was absent in the vaccine recipients, as shown by negative nucleocapsid antibodies. It was with around 10 IU/ml IL-2 and around 10 ug/ml peptides that two million PBMC per well were cultured. On both days 3 and 7, half of the culture medium was replaced with IL-2 medium. Looked up from germline, CDR1 is MNHEY and CDR2 is SMNVEV (reference sequence). V dropped 6 bases and J dropped 6 bases, with 17 bases sitting between them. This CDR3 is 14 amino acids long.

The sequences come from CD4+ T cells from PBMCs cultured with HCoV-NL63 spike peptides, collected before COVID-19 vaccination. This clonotype was obtained from a human donor who received a COVID-19 vaccine. The rearrangement joins TRBV27 to TRBJ1-1; D call uncertain. The CDR3, as DNA: TGTGCCAGCAGAGCGTCGACGGGAATGGCTGAAGCTTTCTTT. Translated, it gives CASRASTGMAEAFF.